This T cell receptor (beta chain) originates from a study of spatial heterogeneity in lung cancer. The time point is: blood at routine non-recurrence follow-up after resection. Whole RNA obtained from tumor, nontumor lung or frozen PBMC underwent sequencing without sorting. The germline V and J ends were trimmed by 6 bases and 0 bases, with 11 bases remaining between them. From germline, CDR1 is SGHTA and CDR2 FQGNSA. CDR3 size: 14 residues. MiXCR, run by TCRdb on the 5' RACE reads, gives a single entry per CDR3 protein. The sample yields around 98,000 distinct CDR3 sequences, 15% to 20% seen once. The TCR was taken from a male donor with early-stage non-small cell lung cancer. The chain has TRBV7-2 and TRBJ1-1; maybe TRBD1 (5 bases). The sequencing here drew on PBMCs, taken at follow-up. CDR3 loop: CASRRTDMNTEAFF. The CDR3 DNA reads TGTGCCAGCAGGCGGACGGACATGAACACTGAAGCTTTCTTT.